This TCR beta chain was recorded in a study of OX40 agonist ivuxolimab in advanced cancers. Findings and caveats of the study: The specificity for antigen of the expanded peripheral T cells was not determined. CD4+ and CD8+ blood T cells expanded clonally by week 6 at 0.1 to 3.0 mg/kg.

Autoimmune disease history or systemic immunosuppression disqualified patients. Comments on this clone: Antigen unknown.

V was shortened by 5 bases and J by 3 bases, with 9 bases between the two germline ends. This CDR3 spans 13 amino acids. Germline values: CDR1 MNHEY, CDR2 SMNVEV (reference sequence). The data were produced by immunoSEQ multiplex PCR, yet TCRdb's version contains in-frame clones alone and is incomplete. The repertoire holds 15,000 to 20,000 clones, with 60% to 85% as singletons. The source material was CD4+ or CD8+ T cells sorted from blood, sampled in a trial of the OX40 agonist ivuxolimab. This rearrangement joins TRBV27 to TRBJ2-3, with a tentative D call TRBD2 (5 bases). This TCR derives from an adult with an advanced solid tumor such as melanoma, head and neck, liver or kidney cancer. Here the CDR3 DNA reads TGTGCCAGCAGTCTAGCTATAACAGATACGCAGTATTTT. Its protein product is CASSLAITDTQYF.